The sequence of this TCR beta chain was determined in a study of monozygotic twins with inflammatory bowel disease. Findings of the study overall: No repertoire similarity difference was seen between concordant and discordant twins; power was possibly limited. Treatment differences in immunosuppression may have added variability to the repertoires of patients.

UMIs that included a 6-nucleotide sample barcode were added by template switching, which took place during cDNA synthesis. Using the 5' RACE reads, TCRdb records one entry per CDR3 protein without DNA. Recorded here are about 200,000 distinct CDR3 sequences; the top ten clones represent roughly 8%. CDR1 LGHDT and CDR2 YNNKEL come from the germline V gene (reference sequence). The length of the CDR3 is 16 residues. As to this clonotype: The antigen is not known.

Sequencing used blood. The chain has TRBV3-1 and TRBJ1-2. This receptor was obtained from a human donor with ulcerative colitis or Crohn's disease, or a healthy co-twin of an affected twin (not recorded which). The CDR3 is CASSHDVMEANYGYTF.